This TCR beta chain is drawn from a study of memory CD4+ T cells and cytomegalovirus serostatus. About the study: Healthy Belgian adult donors included 9 or 10 CMV-positive and 24 CMV-negative people.

The sort gate was single viable CD3+CD4+CD8-CD45RO+ cells for memory CD4+ T cells. This CDR3 has 14 residues. The V end lost 3 bases, the J end lost 5 bases, and 9 bases lay between the germline ends. CDR1 is SGDLS, CDR2 YYNGEE, per germline. Sequenced by immunoSEQ multiplex PCR; TCRdb stores in-frame clones only, minus some. The sample has 45,000 to 65,000 clones; approximately 78% are singletons. A remark on this clone: The antigen remains unidentified.

Study findings and constraints: The CMV-associated TCR signature appears largely within the CD4+ memory repertoire.

Sequencing was performed on memory CD4+ T cells from blood. This chain connects TRBV9 to TRBJ1-6; possibly TRBD1 for D (5 bases). The origin of this receptor is an adult in good health and CMV-seronegative. Here the CDR3 reads CASSASGNNSPLHF. CDR3 in DNA: TGTGCCAGCAGCGCGTCAGGGAATAATTCACCCCTCCACTTT.